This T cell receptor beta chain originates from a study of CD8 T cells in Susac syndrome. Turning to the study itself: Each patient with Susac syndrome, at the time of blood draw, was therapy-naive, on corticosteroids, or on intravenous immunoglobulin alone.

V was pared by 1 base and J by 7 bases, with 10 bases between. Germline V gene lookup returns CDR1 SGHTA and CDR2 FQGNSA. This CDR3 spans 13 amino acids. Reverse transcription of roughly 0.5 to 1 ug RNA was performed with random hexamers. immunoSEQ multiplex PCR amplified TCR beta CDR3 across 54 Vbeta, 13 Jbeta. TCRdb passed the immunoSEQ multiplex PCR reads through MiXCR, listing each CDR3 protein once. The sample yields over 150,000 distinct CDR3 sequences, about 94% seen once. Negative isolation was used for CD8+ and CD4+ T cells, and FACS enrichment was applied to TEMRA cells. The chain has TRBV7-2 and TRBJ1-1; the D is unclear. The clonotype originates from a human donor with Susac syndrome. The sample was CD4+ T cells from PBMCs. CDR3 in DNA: TGTGCCAGCAGCTTAGGGGCGCGCGGTGAAGCTTTCTTT. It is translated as CASSLGARGEAFF.